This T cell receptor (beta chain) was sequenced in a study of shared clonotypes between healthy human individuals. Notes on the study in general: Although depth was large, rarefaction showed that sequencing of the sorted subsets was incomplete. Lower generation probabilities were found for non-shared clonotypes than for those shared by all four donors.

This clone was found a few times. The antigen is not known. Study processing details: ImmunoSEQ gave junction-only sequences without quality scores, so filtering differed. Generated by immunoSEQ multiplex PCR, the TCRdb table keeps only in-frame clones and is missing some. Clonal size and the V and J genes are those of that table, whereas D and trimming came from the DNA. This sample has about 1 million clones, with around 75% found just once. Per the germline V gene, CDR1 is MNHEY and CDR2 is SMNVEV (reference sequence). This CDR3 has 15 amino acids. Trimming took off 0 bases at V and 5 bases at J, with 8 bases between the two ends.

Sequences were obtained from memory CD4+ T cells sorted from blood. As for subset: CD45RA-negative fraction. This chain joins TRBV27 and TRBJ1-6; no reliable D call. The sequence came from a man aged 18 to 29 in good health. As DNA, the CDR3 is TGTGCCAGCAGTTTATCTGTACGGCATAATTCACCCCTCCACTTT. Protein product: CASSLSVRHNSPLHF.